This TCR beta chain emerged from a study of metastatic and nonmetastatic thyroid tumors. TCRdb re-processed the PCR reads through MiXCR. Of roughly 70,000 clones listed, more than 15% are singletons. All patients were untreated before thyroid surgery. Sequenced material: blood. This TCR derives from a female donor with papillary thyroid cancer or a benign thyroid nodule (not recorded which). Some clones in this sample may be carry-over from other donors' samples.

CDR3 residues: CASSPTGGLRGYTF. CDR3 in DNA: TGTGCCAGCAGCCCGACAGGGGGGTTGCGAGGCTACACCTTC. The chain recombines TRBV12-3 or TRBV12-4 with TRBJ1-2; TRBD1 aligns across 9 bases. This CDR3 contains 14 residues. Unmatched junction bases numbered 10, after V lost 6 bases and J lost 8 bases.